Presented here are 5 T cell receptor beta chains from one specimen sequenced in a study of tumor and adjacent non-tumor tissue in lung cancer. The template was RNA from unsorted bulk tissue. Three rounds of nested PCR, following a modified ARM-PCR protocol, produced the TCRbeta library. Via MiXCR, TCRdb re-called the multiplex PCR reads, giving one row per CDR3 protein. This sample has 200,000 to 250,000 distinct CDR3 sequences; over 55% occur once, and the top ten carry about 23%. The specimen sequenced was lung tumor tissue. The receptor set was obtained from a man aged 55 to 69 with non-small cell lung cancer.

This clonotype was picked up a small number of times. The chain employs TRBV6-1 and TRBJ1-1; no clear D. This CDR3 spans 13 amino acids. The V and J ends lost 4 bases and 3 bases respectively, with 9 bases between them. The germline CDR1 and CDR2 sequences are MNHNS and SASEGT. CDR3 in DNA: TGTGCCAGCAGTGCAAAACTGGACACTGAAGCTTTCTTT. Amino acids: CASSAKLDTEAFF.

A remark on this clonotype: At one end the junction does not follow the germline gene, possibly because of a read error. The chain recombines TRBV20-1 with TRBJ2-5, with 8 bases identical to TRBD2. The CDR3 contains 14 residues. CDR1 is DFQATT and CDR2 is SNEGSKA in the germline V gene (reference sequence). CDR3 sequence (DNA): TGCAGTGCTAGACACCGGGGGGGCCAAGAGACCAAGTACTTC. This encodes CSARHRGGQETKYF.

This sequence joins TRBV20-1 and TRBJ2-7; D not certain. Germline assignment: CDR1 DFQATT and CDR2 SNEGSKA (reference sequence). The CDR3 is made up of 14 amino acids. CDR3 sequence reads: CNVFLRVGAYEQYF. The CDR3 DNA follows: TGCAATGTATTCTTGCGAGTAGGAGCCTACGAGCAGTACTTC.

Note on this clonotype: The conserved phenylalanine or tryptophan normally closing the CDR3 is absent here, so this likely arose from a read error. The DNA is omitted, as the CDR3 cannot be located on it reliably, and the CDR3 follows TCRdb's listing. V is TRBV11-1 and J is TRBJ2-1; whether TRBD1, the table's D call, matches the DNA was not checked. 21 amino acids form the CDR3, both terminal residues included. The germline V gene has CDR1 SGHAT and CDR2 FQDESV (reference sequence). The CDR3 protein is CASSLALGRGLSRSSYNEQFY.

Turning to this clonotype: At one boundary the junction diverges from the germline segment, which might be a read error. The chain joins TRBV6-1 to TRBJ1-6; weak D call: TRBD1 (5 bases). In germline, CDR1 is MNHNS, CDR2 SASEGT. There are 14 residues in the CDR3. This CDR3 reads CAISSGPCNSPLHF. Written as DNA, the CDR3 is TGTGCCATCAGTTCGGGACCTTGTAATTCACCCCTCCACTTT.